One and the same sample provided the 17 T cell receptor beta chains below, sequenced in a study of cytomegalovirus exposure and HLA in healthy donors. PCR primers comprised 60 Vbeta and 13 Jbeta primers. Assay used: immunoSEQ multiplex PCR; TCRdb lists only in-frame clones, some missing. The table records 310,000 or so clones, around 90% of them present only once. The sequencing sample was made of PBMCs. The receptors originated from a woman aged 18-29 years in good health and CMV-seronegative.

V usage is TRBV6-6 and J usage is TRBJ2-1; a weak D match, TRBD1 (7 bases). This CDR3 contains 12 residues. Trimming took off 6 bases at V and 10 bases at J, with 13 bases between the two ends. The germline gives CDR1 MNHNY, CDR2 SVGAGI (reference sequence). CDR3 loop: CASSLTGREQFF. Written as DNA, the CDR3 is TGTGCCAGCAGCCTGACAGGGAGGGAGCAGTTCTTC.

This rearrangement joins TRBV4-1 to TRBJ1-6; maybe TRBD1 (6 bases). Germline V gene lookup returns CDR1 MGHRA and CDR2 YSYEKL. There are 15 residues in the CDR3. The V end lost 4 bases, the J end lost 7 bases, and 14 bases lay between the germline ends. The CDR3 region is CASSRTGRANSPLHF. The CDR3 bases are TGCGCCAGCAGCCGCACAGGGAGAGCGAATTCACCCCTCCACTTT.

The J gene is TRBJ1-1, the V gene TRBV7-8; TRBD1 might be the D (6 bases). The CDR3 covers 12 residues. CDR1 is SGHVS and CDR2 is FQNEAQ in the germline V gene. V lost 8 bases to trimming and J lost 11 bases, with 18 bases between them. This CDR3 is CASAGGWGDAFF. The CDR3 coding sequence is TGTGCCAGCGCGGGGGGCTGGGGGGACGCTTTCTTT.

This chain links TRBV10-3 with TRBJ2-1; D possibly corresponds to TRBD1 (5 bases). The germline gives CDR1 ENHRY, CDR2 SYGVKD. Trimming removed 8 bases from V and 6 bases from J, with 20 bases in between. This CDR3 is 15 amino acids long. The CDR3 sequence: CAIGLQGVARNEQFF. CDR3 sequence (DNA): TGTGCCATCGGCTTGCAGGGTGTCGCCCGCAATGAGCAGTTCTTC.

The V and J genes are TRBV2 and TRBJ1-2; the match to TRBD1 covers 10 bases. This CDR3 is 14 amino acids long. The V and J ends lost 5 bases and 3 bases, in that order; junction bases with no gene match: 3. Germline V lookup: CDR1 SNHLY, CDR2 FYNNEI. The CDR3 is CASSLDRGDYGYTF. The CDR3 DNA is TGTGCCAGCAGTCTGGACAGGGGGGACTATGGCTACACCTTC.

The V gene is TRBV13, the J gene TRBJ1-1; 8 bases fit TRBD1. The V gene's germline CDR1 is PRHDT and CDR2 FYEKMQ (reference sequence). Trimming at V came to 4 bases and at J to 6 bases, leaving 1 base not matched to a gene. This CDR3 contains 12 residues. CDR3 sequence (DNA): TGTGCCAGCAGCTCGGACAGGGCTGAAGCTTTCTTT. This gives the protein CASSSDRAEAFF.

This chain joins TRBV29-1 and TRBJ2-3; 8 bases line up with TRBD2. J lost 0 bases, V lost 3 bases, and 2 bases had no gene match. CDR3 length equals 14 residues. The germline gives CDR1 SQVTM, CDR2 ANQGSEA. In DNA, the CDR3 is TGCAGCGTTGATGCGGGGGGAAGCACAGATACGCAGTATTTT. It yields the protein CSVDAGGSTDTQYF.

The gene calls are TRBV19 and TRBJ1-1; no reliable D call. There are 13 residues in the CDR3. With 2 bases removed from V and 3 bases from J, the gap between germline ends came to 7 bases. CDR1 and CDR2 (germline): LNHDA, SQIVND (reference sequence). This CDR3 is CASSILRDTEAFF. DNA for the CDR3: TGTGCCAGTAGTATACTGCGGGACACTGAAGCTTTCTTT.

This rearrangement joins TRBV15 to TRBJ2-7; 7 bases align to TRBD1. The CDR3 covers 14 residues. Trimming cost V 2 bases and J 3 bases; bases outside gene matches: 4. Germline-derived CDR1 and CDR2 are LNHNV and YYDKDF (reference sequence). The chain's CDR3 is CATSRKGQSYEQYF. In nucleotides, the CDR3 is TGTGCCACCAGCAGAAAGGGACAGAGCTACGAGCAGTACTTC.

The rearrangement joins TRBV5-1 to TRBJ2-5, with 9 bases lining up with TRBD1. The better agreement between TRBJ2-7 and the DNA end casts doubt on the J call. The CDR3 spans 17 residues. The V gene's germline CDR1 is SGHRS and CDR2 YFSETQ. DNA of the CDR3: TGCGCCAGCAGCTTGCCCCACAGGGGGCGCGAGGCCTCCGAGCAGTACTTC. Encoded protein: CASSLPHRGREASEQYF.

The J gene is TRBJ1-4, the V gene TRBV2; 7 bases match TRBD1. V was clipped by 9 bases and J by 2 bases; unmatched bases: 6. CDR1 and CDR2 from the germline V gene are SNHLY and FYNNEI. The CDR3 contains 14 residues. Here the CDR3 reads CASTDRATNEKLFF. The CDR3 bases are TGTGCCAGTACTGACAGGGCCACTAATGAAAAACTGTTTTTT.

The DNA of the CDR3 is TGTGCCAGCAGCCCCAGAGAGACAGGGGATGGCTACACCTTC. Protein product: CASSPRETGDGYTF. V gene TRBV7-3 combines with J gene TRBJ1-2, with 8 bases identical to TRBD1. V dropped 5 bases and J dropped 6; count of bases not matched to a gene: 8. Germline V gene sequence: CDR1 SGHTA, CDR2 FQGTGA. This CDR3 comprises 14 residues.

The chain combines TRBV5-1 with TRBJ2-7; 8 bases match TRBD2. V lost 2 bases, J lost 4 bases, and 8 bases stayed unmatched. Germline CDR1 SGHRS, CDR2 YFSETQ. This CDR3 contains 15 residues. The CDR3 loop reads CASSFLPGLDYEQYF. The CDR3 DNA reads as TGCGCCAGCAGCTTCCTCCCGGGACTAGATTACGAGCAGTACTTC.

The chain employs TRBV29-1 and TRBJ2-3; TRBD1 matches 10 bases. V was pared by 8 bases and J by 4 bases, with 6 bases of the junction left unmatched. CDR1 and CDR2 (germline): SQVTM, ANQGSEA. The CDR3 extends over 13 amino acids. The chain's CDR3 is CSSGDRGSDTQYF. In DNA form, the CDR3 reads TGCAGCAGTGGGGACAGGGGCTCAGATACGCAGTATTTT.

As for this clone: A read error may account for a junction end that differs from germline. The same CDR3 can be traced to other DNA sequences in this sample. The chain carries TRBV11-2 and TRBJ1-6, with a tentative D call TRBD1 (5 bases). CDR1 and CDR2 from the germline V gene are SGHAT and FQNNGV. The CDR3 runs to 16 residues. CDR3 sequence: CASRKDRGVKNSPLHF. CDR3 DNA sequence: TGTGCCAGCAGAAAAGATCGGGGGGTTAAGAATTCCCCCCTCCACTTT.

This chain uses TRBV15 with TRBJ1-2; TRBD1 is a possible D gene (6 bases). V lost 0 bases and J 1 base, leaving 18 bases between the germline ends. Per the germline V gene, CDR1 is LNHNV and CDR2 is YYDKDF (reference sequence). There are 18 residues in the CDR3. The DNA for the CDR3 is TGTGCCACCAGCAGAGAGCCAGTTACCGGGACAAATAACTATGGCTACACCTTC. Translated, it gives CATSREPVTGTNNYGYTF.

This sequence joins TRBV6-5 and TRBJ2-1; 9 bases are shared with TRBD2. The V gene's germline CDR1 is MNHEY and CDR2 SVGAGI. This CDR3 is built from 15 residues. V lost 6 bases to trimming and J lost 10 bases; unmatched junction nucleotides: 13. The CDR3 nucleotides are TGTGCCAGCAGAAACTCGGGCGGGGGGGTTAGGGAGCAGTTCTTC. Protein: CASRNSGGGVREQFF.